These T cell receptor beta chains were read from a single sample in a study of blood T cell repertoires in COVID-19. Only in-frame clones appear in the TCRdb table, and some are missing; sequencing was by immunoSEQ multiplex PCR. The sample shows about 210,000 clones, just under 90% of them seen only once. The material sequenced was peripheral blood. Receptors originate from a man in his 60s who had recovered from COVID-19. Each CDR3 is given with its conserved first and last residue. The order of the fields is CDR3 protein, CDR3 DNA, V gene, clone size, D gene, J gene. D genes are given only for firm matches. Size tells how often a clone was seen (once, few, many) or the class of an expanded clone, and some rows leave it out.

CATSDDSYEQYF | TGTGCCACCAGTGACGACAGTTACGAGCAGTACTTC | TRBV24-1 | - | - | TRBJ2-7
CASSPDRSDTQYF | TGTGCCAGCAGCCCGGACAGGTCAGATACGCAGTATTTT | TRBV7-7 | - | TRBD1 | TRBJ2-3
CASSRGGWETQYF | TGTGCCAGCAGCCGAGGGGGCTGGGAGACCCAGTACTTC | TRBV7-8 | - | TRBD1 | TRBJ2-5
CASSPLGADNEQFF | TGTGCCAGCAGCCCGCTAGGGGCTGACAATGAGCAGTTCTTC | TRBV7-3 | - | - | TRBJ2-1
CASSRRGNTGELFF | TGTGCCAGCAGCCGACGGGGGAACACCGGGGAGCTGTTTTTT | TRBV11-3 | once | - | TRBJ2-2
CASRPDFPSSYEQYF | TGTGCCAGCAGACCTGACTTTCCAAGCTCCTACGAGCAGTACTTC | TRBV6-5 | - | - | TRBJ2-7
CASQARDSSFYGYTF | TGTGCCAGCCAGGCCCGGGACAGTAGCTTCTATGGCTACACCTTC | TRBV5-4 | - | TRBD1 | TRBJ1-2
CASSVLAMNRGRDGYTF | TGTGCCAGCAGCGTACTTGCCATGAACAGGGGGAGGGATGGCTACACCTTC | TRBV9 | - | TRBD1 | TRBJ1-2
CATSRVTGSSYEQYF | TGTGCCACCAGCAGAGTGACAGGGAGTTCCTACGAGCAGTACTTC | TRBV15 | - | TRBD1 | TRBJ2-7
CASSQEPNLIDTQYF | TGTGCCAGCAGCCAAGAACCTAATCTAATAGATACGCAGTATTTT | TRBV14 | once | - | TRBJ2-3
CAISESEGHTIYF | TGTGCCATCAGTGAGTCCGAGGGCCACACCATATATTTT | TRBV10-3 | - | - | TRBJ1-3
CATSRDLSRRQYF | TGTGCCACCAGCAGAGACCTCTCCCGGAGGCAGTACTTC | TRBV15 | - | - | TRBJ2-7
CACSDGGKLFF | TGTGCCTGCTCCGACGGGGGAAAACTGTTTTTT | TRBV30 | - | - | TRBJ1-4
CASSRAPRGEGNYGYTF | TGTGCCAGCAGCCGCGCGCCCCGAGGCGAGGGAAACTATGGCTACACCTTC | TRBV9 | - | - | TRBJ1-2
CAWRPPGGGSYEQYF | TGTGCCTGGAGGCCCCCGGGCGGGGGGTCCTACGAGCAGTACTTC | TRBV30 | - | TRBD2 | TRBJ2-7
CASSASQGAYGNTIYF | TGTGCCAGCAGTGCCTCTCAGGGGGCATATGGAAACACCATATATTTT | TRBV25-1 | - | TRBD1 | TRBJ1-3
CSALDRGDYGYTF | TGCAGCGCGTTAGACAGGGGGGACTATGGCTACACCTTC | TRBV29-1 | - | TRBD1 | TRBJ1-2
CASSSSQAYEQYF | TGCGCCAGCAGCTCATCACAGGCCTACGAGCAGTACTTC | TRBV5-1 | - | - | TRBJ2-7
CSARPQSPLHF | TGCAGTGCTAGACCACAATCACCCCTCCACTTT | TRBV20-1 | - | - | TRBJ1-6
CASSLRDYGYTF | TGTGCCAGCAGTTTACGAGACTATGGCTACACCTTC | TRBV28 | - | - | TRBJ1-2
CASSPGQGLIKNIQYF | TGTGCCAGCTCACCGGGACAGGGTTTAATCAAAAACATTCAGTACTTC | TRBV18 | - | TRBD1 | TRBJ2-4
CASSTGLVSYEQYF | TGTGCCAGCAGTACGGGACTAGTCTCCTACGAGCAGTACTTC | TRBV28 | - | TRBD2 | TRBJ2-7
CASSGASGSNEQFF | TGTGCCAGCAGTGGGGCTAGCGGGAGCAATGAGCAGTTCTTC | TRBV28 | - | TRBD2 | TRBJ2-1
CASSFGQNSGGYTF | TGCGCCAGCAGCTTCGGCCAGAACAGCGGGGGCTACACCTTC | TRBV5-1 | - | - | TRBJ1-2
CASSPGTPRNVLTF | TGCGCCAGCAGCCCGGGGACACCCCGCAACGTCCTGACTTTC | TRBV5-1 | - | - | TRBJ2-6
CASSLHSGETYEQYF | TGTGCCAGCTCATTGCATTCCGGAGAAACCTACGAGCAGTACTTC | TRBV18 | - | - | TRBJ2-7
CASSPTDRTYGANVLTF | TGTGCCAGCAGCCCTACTGACAGGACATATGGGGCCAACGTCCTGACTTTC | TRBV7-9 | - | - | TRBJ2-6
CASSIVIVSETQYF | TGTGCCAGTAGTATAGTCATAGTCTCGGAGACCCAGTACTTC | TRBV19 | - | - | TRBJ2-5
CASSLSGQIDTQYF | TGTGCCAGCAGCTTAAGTGGCCAAATAGATACGCAGTATTTT | TRBV7-3 | once | - | TRBJ2-3
CASLEPGRTEAFF | TGCGCCAGCTTGGAGCCAGGGAGGACTGAAGCTTTCTTT | TRBV5-1 | - | - | TRBJ1-1
CASSQPGQNTEAFF | TGTGCCAGCAGCCAGCCAGGACAGAACACTGAAGCTTTCTTT | TRBV14 | - | - | TRBJ1-1
CASSPGLAGAGEQYF | TGTGCCAGCAGTCCCGGACTAGCGGGAGCCGGCGAGCAGTACTTC | TRBV28 | - | TRBD2 | TRBJ2-7
CASSLMGTRGGGVGDTQYF | TGTGCCAGCAGCTTAATGGGAACCCGGGGGGGCGGTGTTGGAGATACGCAGTATTTT | TRBV7-9 | - | TRBD2 | TRBJ2-3
CASSLAGGGANVLTF | TGCGCCAGCAGCTTGGCAGGTGGTGGGGCCAACGTCCTGACTTTC | TRBV5-1 | - | - | TRBJ2-6
CAWSYISTGNYGGYTF | TGTGCCTGGAGTTACATTTCGACAGGAAATTATGGGGGCTACACCTTC | TRBV30 | - | - | TRBJ1-2
CASSEPEIPRRAGGYTF | TGCGCCAGCAGTGAGCCGGAGATTCCTCGCAGGGCTGGTGGCTACACCTTC | TRBV10-1 | - | - | TRBJ1-2
CASSLPGQGLETQYF | TGTGCCAGTAGTCTACCGGGACAGGGACTGGAGACCCAGTACTTC | TRBV19 | - | TRBD1 | TRBJ2-5